A selection of T cell receptor beta chains follows, all from one sample in a study of T-cell reconstitution after alpha-beta-depleted transplantation in children. TCRdb fed the PCR reads into MiXCR, producing one record per CDR3 protein. Here the sample spans around 200,000 distinct CDR3 sequences, approximately 9.5% being singletons. The input for sequencing was PBMCs from the stem cell graft donor, taken from the stem cell graft. All receptors derive from a human donor who donated a stem cell graft to a child with acute lymphoblastic leukemia. Both conserved end residues are part of each CDR3. D genes are given only for firm matches. Size is stated for part of the rows, as once, few or many counts, or as a class when the clone is expanded.

>many|NA|TRBJ1-1|TRBV15
CATSRAKPNTEAFF
TGTGCCACCAGCAGAGCAAAACCGAACACTGAAGCTTTCTTT
>many|NA|TRBJ2-1|TRBV5-1
CASSFSVPAGASNEQFF
TGCGCCAGCAGCTTCTCCGTCCCTGCGGGGGCATCCAATGAGCAGTTCTTC
>few|NA|TRBJ1-3|TRBV7-9
CASSQGRDSGNTIYF
TGTGCCAGCAGCCAGGGGAGGGACTCTGGAAACACCATATATTTT
>few|NA|TRBJ2-4|TRBV7-9
CASWDSGENIQYF
TGTGCCAGCTGGGACTCTGGAGAAAACATTCAGTACTTC
>NA|NA|TRBJ2-7|TRBV5-1
CASSLDRLPYEQYF
TGCGCCAGCAGCTTGGACCGTCTTCCCTACGAGCAGTACTTC
>many|TRBD1|TRBJ1-1|TRBV6-1
CATRKDRGPFKTEAFF
TGTGCCACCAGGAAAGACAGGGGACCTTTTAAGACTGAAGCTTTCTTT
>many|NA|TRBJ1-2|TRBV14
CASSHLPLGGYTF
TGTGCCAGCAGCCATCTCCCCTTGGGAGGCTACACCTTC
>few|NA|TRBJ2-7|TRBV20-1
CSARRGSYEQYF
TGCAGTGCTAGAAGGGGGTCCTACGAGCAGTACTTC
>few|TRBD1|TRBJ2-1|TRBV5-1
CASGQGGRLGDEQFF
TGCGCCAGCGGCCAAGGGGGCCGTTTGGGCGATGAGCAGTTCTTC
>few|NA|TRBJ2-3|TRBV11-2
CASSPDKVTDTQYF
TGTGCCAGCAGCCCGGACAAAGTCACAGATACGCAGTATTTT
>NA|NA|TRBJ2-4|TRBV27
CASSSASPGVAKNIQYF
TGTGCCAGCAGTTCCGCCTCCCCGGGGGTAGCCAAAAACATTCAGTACTTC
>few|NA|TRBJ2-1|TRBV6-6
CASSADYNEQFF
TGTGCCAGCAGTGCGGACTACAATGAGCAGTTCTTC
>NA|NA|TRBJ1-3|TRBV6-2/TRBV6-3
CASSYVGSSGNTIYF
TGTGCCAGCAGTTACGTCGGGAGCTCTGGAAACACCATATATTTT
>few|TRBD1|TRBJ2-3|TRBV7-2
CASSLGVGQGLDTQYF
TGTGCCAGCAGCTTAGGCGTGGGACAGGGTCTGGATACGCAGTATTTT
>many|NA|TRBJ2-7|TRBV27
CASNPKTGYEQYF
TGTGCCAGCAATCCGAAAACAGGGTACGAGCAGTACTTC
>few|TRBD2|TRBJ2-2|TRBV6-4
CASSVNLGTSILPGELFF
TGTGCCAGCAGTGTCAACCTCGGGACTAGCATCTTACCCGGGGAGCTGTTTTTT
>few|TRBD1|TRBJ1-5|TRBV27
CASSPGTGVFQYNQPQHF
TGTGCCAGCAGTCCCGGGACAGGGGTTTTCCAGTACAATCAGCCCCAGCATTTT
>few|TRBD1|TRBJ1-1|TRBV20-1
CSATGTGAPTEAFF
TGCAGTGCCACCGGGACAGGGGCGCCTACTGAAGCTTTCTTT
>few|TRBD2|TRBJ2-4|TRBV7-2
CASSLRLSGGGASKNIQYF
TGTGCCAGCAGCTTGCGCCTATCCGGCGGGGGGGCTTCCAAAAACATTCAGTACTTC
>few|NA|TRBJ2-2|TRBV7-9
CASSSLRGSTGELFF
TGTGCCAGCAGCTCCCTTCGGGGCAGCACCGGGGAGCTGTTTTTT
>NA|TRBD2|TRBJ2-3|TRBV5-1
CASSLDGSGVTDTQYF
TGCGCCAGCAGCTTGGACGGTAGCGGGGTAACAGATACGCAGTATTTT
>medium-sized|NA|TRBJ2-7|TRBV10-3
CAIRPVGGAYEQYF
TGTGCCATCAGGCCAGTGGGAGGCGCCTACGAGCAGTACTTC
>many|NA|TRBJ2-3|TRBV5-1
CASSLYRAPGTQYF
TGCGCCAGCAGCTTGTATCGGGCCCCGGGTACGCAGTATTTT
>many|TRBD1|TRBJ2-7|TRBV5-1
CASSSGQVDRGFNEQYF
TGCGCCAGCAGCTCGGGACAGGTGGACCGAGGGTTCAACGAGCAGTACTTC
>few|TRBD2|TRBJ2-2|TRBV14
CASSQDRKRGVNTGELFF
TGTGCCAGCAGCCAAGACCGCAAGCGGGGGGTGAACACCGGGGAGCTGTTTTTT
>NA|NA|TRBJ2-7|TRBV19
CASSIARGVDEQYF
TGTGCCAGTAGTATTGCCAGGGGGGTCGACGAGCAGTACTTC
>NA|NA|TRBJ2-5|TRBV28
CASSPWEETQYF
TGTGCCAGCAGCCCTTGGGAGGAGACCCAGTACTTC
>many|NA|TRBJ1-4|TRBV5-4
CASSLMGRGEKLFF
TGTGCCAGCAGCTTGATGGGGAGGGGTGAAAAACTGTTTTTT
>many|NA|TRBJ1-1|TRBV15
CATSRERRGDTEAFF
TGTGCCACCAGCAGAGAACGTAGGGGGGACACTGAAGCTTTCTTT
>medium-sized|NA|TRBJ1-1|TRBV20-1
CSAPVDTEAFF
TGCAGTGCGCCGGTGGACACTGAAGCTTTCTTT
>few|NA|TRBJ1-1|TRBV7-2
CASSPGHKAFF
TGTGCCAGCAGCCCTGGACATAAAGCTTTCTTT
>few|NA|TRBJ2-3|TRBV6-1
CASSENSRWRTDTQYF
TGTGCCAGCAGTGAAAATAGCAGGTGGAGGACAGATACGCAGTATTTT
>many|NA|TRBJ2-5|TRBV6-5
CASRLTGQRTQYF
TGTGCCAGCAGACTGACAGGTCAAAGGACCCAGTACTTC
>few|NA|TRBJ1-3|TRBV12-3/TRBV12-4
CASNQGLTSGNTIYF
TGTGCCAGCAACCAAGGACTGACCTCTGGAAACACCATATATTTT
>few|NA|TRBJ1-1|TRBV6-1
CASRGDFTEAFF
TGTGCCAGCAGGGGGGATTTTACTGAAGCTTTCTTT
>many|NA|TRBJ2-7|TRBV7-9
CASSLAWNTGANEQYF
TGTGCCAGCAGCTTAGCGTGGAACACCGGGGCCAACGAGCAGTACTTC
>NA|TRBD1|TRBJ2-3|TRBV5-1
CASSTGTETLLNTQYF
TGCGCCAGCTCGACCGGGACAGAGACGCTCTTGAATACGCAGTATTTT
>NA|NA|TRBJ2-3|TRBV5-1
CASSWGIGTDTQYF
TGCGCCAGCAGCTGGGGAATTGGGACAGATACGCAGTATTTT
>few|TRBD1|TRBJ1-5|TRBV7-8
CASSQRDRGENQPQHF
TGTGCCAGCAGCCAGAGGGACAGGGGGGAGAATCAGCCCCAGCATTTT
>NA|NA|TRBJ1-1|TRBV7-9
CAVPVGDTEAFF
TGTGCCGTTCCGGTTGGGGACACTGAAGCTTTCTTT
>many|TRBD1|TRBJ1-1|TRBV5-1
CASSNGQGLTTEAFF
TGCGCCAGCAGCAATGGACAGGGTTTGACCACTGAAGCTTTCTTT
>NA|NA|TRBJ2-7|TRBV5-8
CASSLVNMGGREQYF
TGTGCCAGCAGCTTGGTTAATATGGGCGGGCGCGAGCAGTACTTC
>many|TRBD2|TRBJ2-3|TRBV3-1
CASSHAGGSSTDTQYF
TGTGCCAGCAGCCACGCGGGGGGTTCAAGCACAGATACGCAGTATTTT
>many|NA|TRBJ2-7|TRBV28
CASSLIQKNYEQYF
TGTGCCAGCAGTTTGATACAGAAAAACTACGAGCAGTACTTC
>NA|NA|TRBJ2-7|TRBV4-1
CASSPSLGVAHEQYF
TGCGCCAGCAGCCCTAGCCTCGGGGTGGCCCACGAGCAGTACTTC
>NA|TRBD2|TRBJ2-1|TRBV6-1
CASQPGSAGGKREQFF
TGTGCCAGCCAGCCCGGGTCAGCGGGGGGGAAGAGAGAGCAGTTCTTC
>few|TRBD2|TRBJ2-1|TRBV7-6
CASSLMGLSNEQFF
TGTGCCAGCAGCTTGATGGGACTATCCAATGAGCAGTTCTTC
>few|TRBD1|TRBJ1-6|TRBV18
CASSPEGQGNSPLHF
TGTGCCAGCTCACCGGAGGGACAGGGTAATTCACCCCTCCACTTT
>many|NA|TRBJ2-3|TRBV4-1
CASSQEVGGSRMDTQYF
TGCGCCAGCAGCCAAGAGGTGGGGGGAAGTAGGATGGATACGCAGTATTTT
>many|NA|TRBJ2-4|TRBV7-2
CASSFLGAGRDIQYF
TGTGCCAGCAGCTTCTTGGGGGCCGGGCGGGACATTCAGTACTTC
>many|NA|TRBJ2-1|TRBV15
CATSRSLNEQFF
TGTGCCACCAGCAGATCATTAAATGAGCAGTTCTTC
>NA|NA|TRBJ2-7|TRBV27
CASTLSGASISYEQYF
TGTGCCAGCACCCTTTCAGGGGCCAGTATTTCCTACGAGCAGTACTTC
>NA|NA|TRBJ2-1|TRBV25-1
CASSEGRNYNEQFF
TGTGCCAGCAGTGAAGGACGTAATTACAATGAGCAGTTCTTC
>NA|NA|TRBJ1-2|TRBV14
CASSLRMSGGYTF
TGTGCCAGCAGCCTCCGGATGTCAGGTGGCTACACCTTC
>NA|NA|TRBJ2-1|TRBV7-2
CASSRGGGYNEQFF
TGTGCCAGCAGCAGGGGGGGGGGGTACAATGAGCAGTTCTTC
>many|NA|TRBJ2-5|TRBV20-1
CSAVPSYQETQYF
TGCAGTGCCGTCCCTAGCTATCAGGAGACCCAGTACTTC
>many|TRBD2|TRBJ2-1|TRBV4-2
CASSRTSGVSSYNEQFF
TGTGCCAGCAGCCGGACTAGCGGGGTTAGCTCCTACAATGAGCAGTTCTTC
>many|NA|TRBJ1-1|TRBV4-1
CASSQVAANTEAFF
TGCGCCAGCAGCCAAGTCGCGGCGAACACTGAAGCTTTCTTT
>many|TRBD1|TRBJ2-3|TRBV19
CASRLQGSATDTQYF
TGTGCCAGTAGGCTACAGGGGTCGGCCACAGATACGCAGTATTTT